The present T cell receptor beta chain was sequenced within a study of cytomegalovirus exposure and HLA in healthy donors. Note on this clone: The antigen remains undetermined.

Samples came from healthy bone marrow donors. PCR amplification relied on 60 Vbeta primers (plus 13 Jbeta primers). The data were produced by immunoSEQ multiplex PCR, yet TCRdb's version contains in-frame clones alone and is incomplete. The table shows 150,000 or so clones, with approximately 80% occurring only once. Per germline, CDR1 KGHSH and CDR2 LQKENI. V lost 6 bases to trimming and J lost 2 bases, with 13 bases between them. CDR3 length: 14 residues. General study points: One cluster of highly shared sequence variants probably arose as a sequencing artifact. TCR beta sequences numbering over 15,000 were associated with HLA alleles at 0.05 false discovery rate in a later analysis. Data from an earlier analysis indicated that most TCR beta V segments were productive either about 90% or about 30% of the time.

This sequence was found in a man aged 45-65 years in good health and CMV-seronegative. V gene TRBV18 combines with J gene TRBJ1-2, with D unresolved. Sample: PBMCs. The CDR3 DNA reads TGTGCCAGCTCGAATCTTACGGTAAACTATGGCTACACCTTC. As protein: CASSNLTVNYGYTF. The variable domain in full, with the rest retrieved from reference TRBV18 and TRBJ1-2, is NAGVMQNPRHLVRRRGQEARLRCSPMKGHSHVYWYRQLPEEGLKFMVYLQKENIIDESGMPKERFSAEFPKEGPSILRIQQVVRGDSAAYFCASSNLTVNYGYTFGSGTRLTVV.